This T cell receptor (beta chain) came from a study of OX40 agonist ivuxolimab in advanced cancers. At cycle 4 day 1, cycle 7 day 1, and baseline, blood was sampled. Trimming stripped 4 bases from V and 8 bases from J, with 12 bases between. The CDR3 extends over 13 amino acids. Germline V gene data show CDR1 as SGHNT and CDR2 as YENEEA. The data were produced by immunoSEQ multiplex PCR, yet TCRdb's version contains in-frame clones alone and is incomplete. The sample holds about 17,000 clones, over 80% seen once. This TCR came from an adult with an advanced solid tumor such as melanoma, head and neck, liver or kidney cancer. The sample consisted of CD4+ or CD8+ T cells sorted from blood, taken in a trial of the OX40 agonist ivuxolimab. The chain recombines TRBV11-3 with TRBJ2-1; no clear D. In nucleotides, the CDR3 is TGTGCCAGCAGCTATGCGGCTGGGTATGAGCAGTTCTTC. Translated: CASSYAAGYEQFF.